This T cell receptor beta chain stems from a study of T cell repertoires in cytomegalovirus infection. Overall study: From public TCR beta signatures came an indication of both CMV infection and matching HLA type. Study-level points and caveats: CMV-specific HLA-C-restricted TCR beta clonotypes dominated the ex vivo response. Adding up the frequency of public TCR beta families identified people who carried CMV plus the relevant HLA.

Comments on this clonotype: Its antigen remains unknown. This clone may be a read error of a much larger clone one base away.

Germline CDR1 SGHVT, CDR2 SQSDAQ. CDR3 length: 13 amino acids. TCRdb redid the calling of the reads with MiXCR, one entry per CDR3 protein. The sample has roughly 600,000 distinct CDR3 sequences; 24% are singletons. The sequenced sample was CD8+ T cells from PBMCs. The chain has TRBV7-4 and TRBJ2-5; D is possibly TRBD1 (6 bases). This sequence originates from a human donor in good health (CMV status not recorded). Some clones in this sample may be carry-over from other donors' samples. CDR3 sequence (DNA): TGTGTCAGCAGTCAGGGGACGAGCGAGACCCAGTACTTC. This gives the protein CVSSQGTSETQYF.